The 19 T cell receptor beta chains listed next were all sequenced from one sample in a study of control samples from healthy donors and cancer patients. Data came from immunoSEQ multiplex PCR; TCRdb stores just in-frame clones and leaves some out. This sample yields fewer than 500,000 clones, of which around 90% are seen a single time; more than 6% belongs to the top ten. The sequencing input was PBMCs. All receptors derive from a man aged 40-50 years with head and neck cancer.

The chain combines TRBV25-1 with TRBJ2-1; the match to TRBD2 covers 7 bases. Germline loops: CDR1 MGHDK, CDR2 SYGVNS. This CDR3 comprises 15 residues. After removal of 8 bases from V and 0 bases from J, the junction contained 7 bases not matched to a gene. For the CDR3, the DNA is TGTGCCAGCCGTTCGTGGGACTACTCCTACAATGAGCAGTTCTTC. It codes for CASRSWDYSYNEQFF.

This chain joins TRBV4-2 and TRBJ2-7, with TRBD2 as a possible D gene (7 bases). Germline V gene sequence: CDR1 LGHNA, CDR2 YNFKEQ. This CDR3 is 16 amino acids long. The CDR3 DNA follows: TGTCCCACCAGCCAAGATGGGGGAGGGGGGTCCTACGAGCAGTACTTC. Translation: CPTSQDGGGGSYEQYF.

V and J are TRBV10-3 and TRBJ2-5, with D perhaps TRBD2 (6 bases). Trimming cost V 4 bases and J 9 bases, with 9 bases left between them. Germline CDR1 is ENHRY and CDR2 is SYGVKD. This CDR3 region has 11 residues. The CDR3 DNA reads as TGTGCCATCAGTGGGTCGGGGGCCCAGTACTTC. This gives the protein CAISGSGAQYF.

The chain uses TRBV5-4 and TRBJ2-7; 10 nucleotides agree with TRBD2. The CDR3 contains 15 residues. Germline V gene data show CDR1 as SGHNT and CDR2 as YYREEE (reference sequence). After removal of 2 bases from V and 6 bases from J, the junction contained 8 bases not matched to a gene. This chain's CDR3 is CASSFSGLAGAEQYF. For the CDR3, the DNA is TGTGCCAGCAGCTTCAGCGGGCTAGCGGGGGCCGAGCAGTACTTC. The full variable domain, rest sourced from reference TRBV5-4 and TRBJ2-7, is ETGVTQSPTHLIKTRGQQVTLRCSSQSGHNTVSWYQQALGQGPQFIFQYYREEENGRGNFPPRFSGLQFPNYSSELNVNALELDDSALYLCASSFSGLAGAEQYFGPGTRLTVT.

The rearrangement uses TRBV6-5 and TRBJ2-3; no firm D call. Germline V lookup: CDR1 MNHEY, CDR2 SVGAGI. CDR3 length: 14 residues. V lost 2 bases to trimming and J lost 0 bases, with 6 bases between them. The CDR3 DNA is TGTGCCAGCAGTTACCTACAGAGCACAGATACGCAGTATTTT. Translation: CASSYLQSTDTQYF.

The gene calls are TRBV4-1 and TRBJ2-7; perhaps TRBD2 as D (6 bases). Germline V lookup: CDR1 MGHRA, CDR2 YSYEKL. Trimming cost V 1 base and J 2 bases, with 15 bases left between them. This CDR3 spans 16 amino acids. The CDR3 loop reads CASSQGWIRGTYEQYF. The CDR3 nucleotides are TGCGCCAGCAGCCAAGGGTGGATTCGGGGGACCTACGAGCAGTACTTC.

The rearrangement uses TRBV19 and TRBJ1-5; a weak D match, TRBD1 (6 bases). Per the germline V gene, CDR1 is LNHDA and CDR2 is SQIVND (reference sequence). Trimming shortened V by 3 bases and J by 7 bases, and 16 bases separated the two germline ends. The CDR3 loop spans 15 amino acids. The DNA for the CDR3 is TGTGCCAGTAGTATCGTTAGGGGGGTGGGACAGCCCCAGCATTTT. This gives the protein CASSIVRGVGQPQHF.

The CDR3, as DNA: TGTGCCAGCAGGCGCAGGGGAGTCGGCAATCAGCCCCAGCATTTT. Protein sequence: CASRRRGVGNQPQHF. The chain employs TRBV27 and TRBJ1-5, with TRBD1 as a possible D gene (6 bases). Germline CDR1 reads MNHEY; CDR2 reads SMNVEV (reference sequence). V lost 6 bases and J lost 2, with 14 bases in between. This CDR3 region has 15 residues.

This clone was seen a single time. The V call is TRBV3-1 (or the pseudogene TRBV3-2), the J call TRBJ1-1, with a weak D call TRBD1 (6 bases). This CDR3 has 13 amino acids. Germline V lookup: CDR1 LGHDT, CDR2 YNNKEL (reference sequence). The germline V and J ends were trimmed by 1 base and 3 bases, with 6 bases remaining between them. CDR3 residues: CASSQAGDTEAFF. The CDR3, as DNA: TGTGCCAGCAGCCAAGCAGGGGACACTGAAGCTTTCTTT.

V is TRBV7-2 and J is TRBJ1-5; maybe TRBD1 (6 bases). The CDR3 totals 14 residues. The germline gives CDR1 SGHTA, CDR2 FQGNSA. Trimming removed 1 base from V and 8 bases from J, with 12 bases in between. In DNA form, the CDR3 reads TGTGCCAGCAGCTTAGATGGGGGCGGGGAGCCCCAGCATTTT. It codes for CASSLDGGGEPQHF.

The chain uses TRBV5-4 and TRBJ1-1; D unresolved. Germline V CDR1 and CDR2: SGHNT, YYREEE (reference sequence). This CDR3 region has 16 residues. Trimming removed 2 bases at V and 0 bases at J, with 14 bases between. The CDR3 DNA reads TGTGCCAGCAGCTTAGGGCGAGGGCGGGTGAACACTGAAGCTTTCTTT. This codes for CASSLGRGRVNTEAFF.

The chain carries TRBV5-4 and TRBJ2-7; 9 positions match TRBD2. Losses at the gene ends were 3 bases for V and 4 bases for J; bases not matched to a gene: 11. Germline V gene lookup returns CDR1 SGHNT and CDR2 YYREEE (reference sequence). The CDR3 length is 16 residues. The CDR3 nucleotides are TGTGCCAGCAGCTGGGCACCCGCGGGAGGGCCTTACGAGCAGTACTTC. Translated, it gives CASSWAPAGGPYEQYF. Full variable domain (outside the CDR3, taken from reference TRBV5-4 and TRBJ2-7): ETGVTQSPTHLIKTRGQQVTLRCSSQSGHNTVSWYQQALGQGPQFIFQYYREEENGRGNFPPRFSGLQFPNYSSELNVNALELDDSALYLCASSWAPAGGPYEQYFGPGTRLTVT.

This rearrangement joins TRBV19 to TRBJ2-7; 9 positions agree with TRBD1. Germline-derived CDR1 and CDR2 are LNHDA and SQIVND (reference sequence). CDR3 length: 16 residues. Trimming removed 1 base from V and 6 bases from J; junction bases left unmatched: 10. The CDR3 sequence: CASSIGGTGTTGEQYF. CDR3 in DNA: TGTGCCAGTAGTATAGGAGGGACAGGGACAACGGGCGAGCAGTACTTC.

This rearrangement joins TRBV5-1 to TRBJ2-1; maybe TRBD2 (5 bases). The CDR3 is made up of 12 amino acids. V lost 0 bases and J lost 8, with 6 bases in between. Looked up from germline, CDR1 is SGHRS and CDR2 is YFSETQ. The DNA of the CDR3 is TGCGCCAGCAGCTTGGTTAGCGATGAGCAGTTCTTC. It is translated as CASSLVSDEQFF.

The J gene is TRBJ2-2, the V gene TRBV7-2, with TRBD1 identical over 7 bases. With V trimmed by 2 bases and J by 10 bases, 10 bases remained unmatched. The CDR3 consists of 15 residues. Germline V gene lookup returns CDR1 SGHTA and CDR2 FQGNSA. The CDR3 loop is CASSLSSGGLKELFF. DNA for the CDR3: TGTGCCAGCAGCTTAAGTTCAGGGGGTCTTAAGGAGCTGTTTTTT.

The chain couples TRBV6-1 to TRBJ2-7, with a weak D call TRBD1 (5 bases). The V end lost 1 base, the J end lost 2 bases, and 9 bases lay between the germline ends. CDR1 and CDR2 (germline): MNHNS, SASEGT. The CDR3 runs to 14 residues. DNA for the CDR3: TGTGCCAGCAGTGAAGAAGACAGTACCTACGAGCAGTACTTC. This codes for CASSEEDSTYEQYF.

V and J are TRBV29-1 and TRBJ2-7, with a weak D call TRBD1 (6 bases). The CDR3 loop spans 10 amino acids. Trimming removed 4 bases at V and 7 bases at J, with 8 bases between. Germline CDR1 SQVTM, CDR2 ANQGSEA. CDR3 loop: CSVAGEEQYF. The CDR3 nucleotides are TGCAGCGTTGCAGGGGAGGAGCAGTACTTC.

The rearrangement joins TRBV25-1 to TRBJ1-3; 9 bases align to TRBD1. The CDR3 spans 18 residues. The germline V gene encodes CDR1 MGHDK and CDR2 SYGVNS. V was pared by 4 bases and J by 7 bases, with 17 bases of the junction left unmatched. CDR3 in DNA: TGTGCCAGCAGTGGCAGCAGTTCCGGGACAGGGAATGCTAACACCATATATTTT. As protein: CASSGSSSGTGNANTIYF.

The V and J genes are TRBV7-9 and TRBJ2-5; 8 nucleotides align to TRBD1. Germline V gives CDR1 SEHNR, CDR2 FQNEAQ (reference sequence). The CDR3 sequence is 14 residues long. The V segment lost 5 bases and the J segment 5 bases; nucleotides outside the gene matches: 7. The CDR3 DNA is TGTGCCAGCAGCGATCTTCCAGGGGGCGAGACCCAGTACTTC. The encoded protein is CASSDLPGGETQYF.